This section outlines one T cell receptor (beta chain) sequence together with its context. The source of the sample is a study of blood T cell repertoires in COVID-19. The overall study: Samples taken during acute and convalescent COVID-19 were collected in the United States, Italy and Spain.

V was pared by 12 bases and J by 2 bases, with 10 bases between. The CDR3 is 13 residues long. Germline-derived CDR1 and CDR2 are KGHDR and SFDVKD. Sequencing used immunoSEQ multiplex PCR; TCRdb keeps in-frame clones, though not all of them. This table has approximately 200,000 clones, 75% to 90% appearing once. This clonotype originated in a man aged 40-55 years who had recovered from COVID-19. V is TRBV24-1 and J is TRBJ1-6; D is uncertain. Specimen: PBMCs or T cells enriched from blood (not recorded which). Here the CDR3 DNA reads TGTGCCGCTCCGGGAGCCTATAATTCACCCCTCCACTTT. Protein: CAAPGAYNSPLHF.